A selection of T cell receptor beta chains follows, all from one sample in a study of cytomegalovirus exposure and HLA in healthy donors. TCRdb's table, derived via immunoSEQ multiplex PCR, lists solely in-frame clones and lacks some. The sample holds around 150,000 clones, about 90% seen once. Material: PBMCs. The receptors shown here come from a woman between 18 and 30 years old in good health and CMV-seropositive. Both conserved end residues are part of each CDR3. A D gene is named only where the DNA matches it firmly. A clone size is listed for some rows: how often the clone was seen (once, few, many), or a class if it is expanded.

TRBV18	TRBJ2-3	-	-	CASSPRAGAGEFTDTQYF	TGTGCCAGCTCACCACGGGCGGGGGCCGGAGAATTCACAGATACGCAGTATTTT
TRBV30	TRBJ2-7	-	-	CAWSLVRGYEQYF	TGTGCCTGGAGTTTGGTCAGGGGCTACGAGCAGTACTTC
TRBV4-2	TRBJ2-7	-	TRBD1	CASSQIQGATYEQYF	TGTGCCAGCAGCCAAATCCAGGGGGCCACCTACGAGCAGTACTTC
TRBV27	TRBJ1-3	-	-	CASSHPKELSGNTIYF	TGTGCCAGCAGTCACCCGAAAGAGCTCTCTGGAAACACCATATATTTT
TRBV7-9	TRBJ1-2	-	TRBD1	CASSDGTGHGYTF	TGTGCCAGCAGCGACGGGACAGGGCATGGCTACACCTTC
TRBV9	TRBJ2-5	-	-	CASSVVTEETQYF	TGTGCCAGCAGCGTAGTAACAGAAGAGACCCAGTACTTC
TRBV6-5	TRBJ1-4	-	-	CASRGVKNEKLFF	TGTGCCAGCCGGGGGGTCAAGAATGAAAAACTGTTTTTT
TRBV15	TRBJ1-6	-	TRBD1	CATSREAQGGNSPLHF	TGTGCCACCAGCAGAGAGGCGCAGGGGGGCAATTCACCCCTCCACTTT
TRBV14	TRBJ2-7	once	-	CASSPRQGRAQQYF	TGTGCCAGCAGCCCCCGGCAGGGTAGGGCACAGCAGTACTTC
TRBV2	TRBJ2-2	-	TRBD1	CASSRTGGGELFF	TGTGCCAGCAGTCGGACAGGGGGAGGGGAGCTGTTTTTT
TRBV5-1	TRBJ2-5	once	-	CASSSTRPETQYF	TGCGCCAGCAGTTCGACCAGGCCAGAGACCCAGTACTTC
TRBV30	TRBJ1-5	-	-	CAWSLQRNQPQHF	TGTGCCTGGAGTCTACAGAGAAATCAGCCCCAGCATTTT
TRBV14	TRBJ1-3	-	-	CASSQGVGNTIYF	TGTGCCAGCAGCCAAGGAGTCGGAAACACCATATATTTT
TRBV5-1	TRBJ2-7	-	TRBD2	CASSEGRGSSEQYF	TGCGCCAGCAGCGAAGGGCGGGGGTCGAGCGAGCAGTACTTC
TRBV6-6	TRBJ1-2	-	-	CASRQAGNKDYGYTF	TGTGCCAGCAGGCAGGCGGGGAATAAGGACTATGGCTACACCTTC
TRBV15	TRBJ2-1	-	-	CATSRAGNSYNEQFF	TGTGCCACCAGCAGAGCAGGGAACTCCTACAATGAGCAGTTCTTC
TRBV11-2	TRBJ2-7	-	-	CASSSTYREQYF	TGTGCCAGCAGCTCGACATATCGCGAGCAGTACTTC
TRBV19	TRBJ1-2	-	-	CASSAGVVGYGYTF	TGTGCCAGTAGCGCAGGGGTAGTTGGCTATGGCTACACCTTC
TRBV6-5	TRBJ2-7	-	-	CASSLYTRQTYEQYF	TGTGCCAGCAGTCTCTACACACGACAGACCTACGAGCAGTACTTC
TRBV2	TRBJ1-2	-	-	CASIRDTQNYGYTF	TGTGCCAGCATCCGGGACACCCAAAACTATGGCTACACCTTC
TRBV5-4	TRBJ2-7	-	-	CASSSRGGTYEQYF	TGTGCCAGCAGTTCCCGTGGGGGGACCTACGAGCAGTACTTC
TRBV4-1	TRBJ2-1	-	TRBD2	CASSQDPRLAGVSYNEQFF	TGCGCCAGCAGCCAAGATCCTAGACTAGCGGGGGTCTCCTACAATGAGCAGTTCTTC
TRBV6-6	TRBJ2-7	-	-	CASAGTAYEQYF	TGTGCCAGCGCGGGGACAGCCTACGAGCAGTACTTC
TRBV7-6	TRBJ2-7	-	-	CASSLGGGGVGEQYF	TGTGCCAGCAGCTTAGGGGGCGGAGGGGTCGGCGAGCAGTACTTC
TRBV5-4	TRBJ1-2	-	-	CASSLAAGDGYTF	TGTGCCAGCAGCTTGGCGGCAGGGGATGGCTACACCTTC
TRBV4-3	TRBJ2-1	-	TRBD2	CASSQGPQRESDEQFF	TGCGCCAGCAGCCAAGGGCCACAGCGGGAGTCCGATGAGCAGTTCTTC
TRBV27	TRBJ1-5	-	-	CASSTSRGGRMGNQPQHF	TGTGCCAGCAGTACCTCCAGAGGAGGAAGGATGGGCAATCAGCCCCAGCATTTT
TRBV5-6	TRBJ1-2	-	TRBD1	CASSPVTPRTGRGYGYTF	TGTGCCAGCAGCCCGGTCACCCCCCGGACAGGCCGCGGCTATGGCTACACCTTC
TRBV2	TRBJ2-1	-	-	CASSGSYNEQFF	TGTGCCAGCAGCGGTTCCTACAATGAGCAGTTCTTC
TRBV9	TRBJ2-1	once	TRBD2	CASSVGAGEVYEQFF	TGTGCCAGCAGCGTAGGGGCGGGAGAGGTCTATGAGCAGTTCTTC
TRBV6-1	TRBJ2-5	-	-	CASSELGRETQYF	TGTGCCAGCAGTGAACTGGGGAGGGAGACCCAGTACTTC
TRBV19	TRBJ1-1	-	-	CASSSRNWNTEAFF	TGTGCCAGTAGTTCACGAAACTGGAACACTGAAGCTTTCTTT
TRBV11-3	TRBJ2-1	-	-	CASSSRDDNEQFF	TGTGCCAGCAGCTCCAGGGATGACAATGAGCAGTTCTTC
TRBV10-3	TRBJ2-1	-	TRBD2	CAISDRTSGRPYNEQFF	TGTGCCATCAGTGACAGGACTAGCGGGAGACCATACAATGAGCAGTTCTTC
TRBV28	TRBJ2-4	-	-	CASSLIGLLAKNIQYF	TGTGCCAGCAGTTTAATAGGACTGCTAGCCAAAAACATTCAGTACTTC
TRBV11-2	TRBJ2-3	-	TRBD2	CASSPWTSSTDTQYF	TGTGCCAGCAGCCCGTGGACTAGCAGCACAGATACGCAGTATTTT
TRBV5-1	TRBJ2-5	few	TRBD1	CASSLEGGRVGETQYF	TGCGCCAGCAGCTTGGAAGGGGGCAGAGTAGGAGAGACCCAGTACTTC
TRBV14	TRBJ1-2	few	-	CASSPGGTGYTF	TGTGCCAGCAGCCCCGGGGGGACCGGCTACACCTTC
TRBV2	TRBJ1-4	-	-	CASSGGAGRNEKLFF	TGTGCCAGCAGTGGAGGGGCAGGGAGGAATGAAAAACTGTTTTTT
TRBV15	TRBJ1-2	-	TRBD1	CATSRDGGQGVYGYTF	TGTGCCACCAGCAGAGATGGCGGACAGGGGGTCTATGGCTACACCTTC
TRBV9	TRBJ2-6	-	TRBD1	CASSAQTGFNSGANVLTF	TGTGCCAGCAGCGCTCAGACAGGGTTTAACTCTGGGGCCAACGTCCTGACTTTC
TRBV7-7	TRBJ2-5	-	-	CASSLRGLEETQYF	TGTGCCAGCAGCTTAAGGGGCCTAGAAGAGACCCAGTACTTC
TRBV7-2	TRBJ2-1	-	TRBD2	CASSGSGGSREQFF	TGTGCCAGCAGCGGTAGCGGGGGATCCCGTGAGCAGTTCTTC
TRBV5-8	TRBJ2-2	-	-	CASSFTNLNTGELFF	TGTGCCAGCAGCTTCACAAATTTGAACACCGGGGAGCTGTTTTTT
TRBV28	TRBJ2-7	-	TRBD2	CASRPLLAREQYF	TGTGCCAGCAGGCCGCTACTAGCGCGCGAGCAGTACTTC
TRBV5-6	TRBJ2-5	-	-	CASSLGQGRPKGTQYF	TGTGCCAGCAGCTTGGGGCAGGGGAGACCCAAAGGGACCCAGTACTTC
TRBV10-3	TRBJ1-4	-	TRBD1	CAISAGQNEKLFF	TGTGCCATCAGCGCGGGACAGAATGAAAAACTGTTTTTT
TRBV11-2	TRBJ2-3	-	-	CASSLDYFRGKDTQYF	TGTGCCAGCAGCTTAGATTACTTCCGGGGGAAGGATACGCAGTATTTT
TRBV7-9	TRBJ2-5	once	TRBD2	CASSLGLAGGKQETQYF	TGTGCCAGCAGCTTAGGACTAGCGGGGGGAAAGCAAGAGACCCAGTACTTC
TRBV7-9	TRBJ2-2	-	TRBD2	CASSLNRGGNTGELFF	TGTGCCAGCAGCTTAAACCGGGGGGGGAACACCGGGGAGCTGTTTTTT
TRBV4-1	TRBJ2-3	-	-	CASSQEGWRGTDTQYF	TGCGCCAGCAGCCAAGAAGGGTGGAGGGGCACAGATACGCAGTATTTT
TRBV25-1	TRBJ2-6	few	TRBD1	CASSLTGTGYAGANVLTF	TGTGCCAGCAGCCTAACCGGGACAGGGTACGCTGGGGCCAACGTCCTGACTTTC
TRBV10-1	TRBJ1-2	few	-	CASSQWASYGYTF	TGCGCCAGCAGCCAGTGGGCGTCCTATGGCTACACCTTC
TRBV6-6	TRBJ2-1	-	-	CASSSLSQSSYNEQFF	TGTGCCAGCAGTTCCCTTAGCCAGAGCTCCTACAATGAGCAGTTCTTC
TRBV18	TRBJ2-5	-	-	CASSLGPGTRETQYF	TGTGCCAGCTCACTTGGGCCCGGGACACGAGAGACCCAGTACTTC
TRBV5-4	TRBJ2-5	few	TRBD2	CASRSTSASQETQYF	TGTGCCAGCAGATCCACTAGCGCCTCCCAAGAGACCCAGTACTTC
TRBV18	TRBJ2-5	-	TRBD1	CASSPGTGAETQYF	TGTGCCAGCTCACCTGGGACAGGCGCGGAGACCCAGTACTTC
TRBV6-1	TRBJ2-3	-	TRBD1	CASSRTGGTDTQYF	TGTGCCAGCAGTCGGACAGGGGGCACAGATACGCAGTATTTT
TRBV6-1	TRBJ2-7	-	TRBD1	CASSEALGTVLEQYF	TGTGCCAGCAGTGAAGCGCTTGGGACAGTACTCGAGCAGTACTTC